A single sample is the source of the 8 T cell receptor beta chains below, sequenced in a study of cytomegalovirus exposure and HLA in healthy donors. It was with 60 Vbeta and 13 Jbeta primers that the PCR ran. Sequencing used immunoSEQ multiplex PCR; TCRdb keeps in-frame clones, though not all of them. The sample has roughly 200,000 clones, roughly 85% seen once. Sample: PBMCs. Receptor source: a woman in her 30s in good health and CMV-seropositive.

The genes are TRBV11-2 and TRBJ1-2; D is unresolved. Germline loops: CDR1 SGHAT, CDR2 FQNNGV. The CDR3 has 13 residues. V was shortened by 2 bases and J by 8 bases, with 12 bases between the two germline ends. The CDR3 region has the DNA TGTGCCAGCAGCTTAAACGACTACGAGGGCTACACCTTC. Amino acids: CASSLNDYEGYTF.

V and J are TRBV19 and TRBJ1-2, with a possible D match to TRBD1 (5 bases). V lost 3 bases and J lost 0, with 8 bases in between. There are 14 residues in the CDR3. Germline V lookup: CDR1 LNHDA, CDR2 SQIVND (reference sequence). In nucleotides, the CDR3 is TGTGCCAGTAGTATTAGGACACCTAACTATGGCTACACCTTC. Amino acid sequence: CASSIRTPNYGYTF.

The chain employs TRBV29-1 and TRBJ2-5; tentative D call: TRBD1 (5 bases). Looked up from germline, CDR1 is SQVTM and CDR2 is ANQGSEA. The CDR3 runs 13 residues. Trimming shortened V by 4 bases and J by 4 bases, and 13 bases separated the two germline ends. CDR3 sequence reads: CSVGRAFGETQYF. The CDR3 coding sequence is TGCAGCGTTGGCAGGGCCTTCGGAGAGACCCAGTACTTC.

The table lists this clone with a few counts. The chain links TRBV9 to TRBJ1-6, with 8 bases that match TRBD1. There are 15 residues in the CDR3. Germline lookup yields CDR1 SGDLS and CDR2 YYNGEE. The junction had 11 bases not matched to a gene; V was cut back by 5 bases and J by 10 bases. The CDR3 sequence is CASSADRVQGSPLHF. The CDR3 DNA reads TGTGCCAGCAGTGCGGACAGGGTTCAAGGCTCACCCCTCCACTTT.

This clone was picked up a small number of times. The chain recombines TRBV5-5 with TRBJ1-5, with TRBD1 as a possible D gene (5 bases). V dropped 1 base and J dropped 5 bases, with 10 bases sitting between them. CDR1 and CDR2 from the germline V gene are SGHKS and YYEKEE (reference sequence). The CDR3 is 14 residues long. DNA for the CDR3: TGTGCCAGCAGCTTGAAGGGGTTCGATCAGCCCCAGCATTTT. Amino acids: CASSLKGFDQPQHF. Full variable domain (outside the CDR3, taken from reference TRBV5-5 and TRBJ1-5): DAGVTQSPTHLIKTRGQQVTLRCSPISGHKSVSWYQQVLGQGPQFIFQYYEKEERGRGNFPDRFSARQFPNYSSELNVNALLLGDSALYLCASSLKGFDQPQHFGDGTRLSIL.

The chain combines TRBV6-5 with TRBJ2-2, with 8 bases lining up with TRBD1. V lost 7 bases and J lost 4; bases outside the gene matches: 8. In germline, CDR1 is MNHEY, CDR2 SVGAGI. This CDR3 spans 15 amino acids. The CDR3 loop is CASTPTGVGTGELFF. The CDR3 nucleotides are TGTGCCAGCACTCCGACAGGGGTTGGCACCGGGGAGCTGTTTTTT.

This clone has just one count. This chain links TRBV27 with TRBJ1-6, with 12 positions matching TRBD1. This CDR3 has 15 amino acids. With V trimmed by 4 bases and J by 9 bases, 4 bases remained unmatched. Germline CDR1 MNHEY, CDR2 SMNVEV (reference sequence). The CDR3 nucleotides read TGTGCCAGCAGTTCGGGACAGGGGGCGCGTTCACCCCTCCACTTT. Encoded protein: CASSSGQGARSPLHF.

This chain joins TRBV5-5 and TRBJ1-2; TRBD1 is a possible D gene (6 bases). Germline values: CDR1 SGHKS, CDR2 YYEKEE (reference sequence). The CDR3 spans 15 residues. With 7 bases removed from V and 2 bases from J, the gap between germline ends came to 18 bases. The CDR3 nucleotides read TGTGCCAGCGCAGGGGACGTTCAAGGGAACTATGGCTACACCTTC. Translating it yields CASAGDVQGNYGYTF.